These T cell receptor beta chains were read from a single sample in a study of technical replicates of blood from four donors. This table comes from immunoSEQ multiplex PCR, and its TCRdb copy is limited to in-frame clones, with some not included. In the table there are tens of thousands of clones, about 97% of which are singletons. The sequenced sample consisted of T cells isolated from PBMCs. These receptors were taken from a human donor in good health. CDR3s include the opening cysteine and the closing phenylalanine or tryptophan. The D gene is left open where the match is weak. A row's size may be missing; if present it is once, few, many or a size class.

j_call v_call clone_size d_call cdr3_nt cdr3_aa
TRBJ2-7 TRBV6-5 NA NA TGTGCCAGCAGTTACAACCAGTACGAGCAGTACTTC CASSYNQYEQYF
TRBJ2-7 TRBV14 once NA TGTGCCAGCAGCCAACACCAGGGGATAGCCTACGAGCAGTACTTC CASSQHQGIAYEQYF
TRBJ2-7 TRBV7-2 once NA TGTGCCAGCAGCTTACGACAGGTTTCCTACGAGCAGTACTTC CASSLRQVSYEQYF
TRBJ2-2 TRBV6-5 NA NA TGTGCCAGCAGTCCCAGCACCGGGGAGCTGTTTTTT CASSPSTGELFF
TRBJ2-7 TRBV6-1 NA TRBD1 TGTGCCAGCAGCCGTCGGACAGGGAACAACGAGCAGTACTTC CASSRRTGNNEQYF
TRBJ2-5 TRBV2 NA NA TGTGCCAGCAATAAACAGGGCGTCCAAGAGACCCAGTACTTC CASNKQGVQETQYF
TRBJ2-7 TRBV18 NA TRBD1 TGTGCCAGTACCGGACAGGATACCTACGAGCAGTACTTC CASTGQDTYEQYF
TRBJ2-1 TRBV4-3 NA NA TGCGCCAGCAGAGACTACAGTCGCTCCTACAATGAGCAGTTCTTC CASRDYSRSYNEQFF
TRBJ2-5 TRBV6-6 NA NA TGTGCCAGCAGTTCTGTGTCAAACATACATCAAGAGACCCAGTACTTC CASSSVSNIHQETQYF
TRBJ2-7 TRBV10-3 NA NA TGTGCCATCAGTGAACAGGACTCCTACGAGCAGTACTTC CAISEQDSYEQYF
TRBJ1-2 TRBV9 NA NA TGTGCCAGCAGCGCCGGACAGACAGAACCCTATGGCTACACCTTC CASSAGQTEPYGYTF
TRBJ2-1 TRBV5-4 NA NA TGTGCCAGCAGCGCCCTGACACCTTACAATGAGCAGTTCTTC CASSALTPYNEQFF
TRBJ1-1 TRBV5-1 NA NA TGCGCCAGCAGCTTGATGAGGGGGACTGAAGCTTTCTTT CASSLMRGTEAFF
TRBJ2-3 TRBV28 NA TRBD2 TGTGCCAGCAGTGAGCCAACTAGCGGGAGCCGCGGCGCAGATACGCAGTATTTT CASSEPTSGSRGADTQYF
TRBJ1-1 TRBV5-4 few TRBD1 TGTGCCAGCAGCTTAGACAGGGGGGTGAACACTGAAGCTTTCTTT CASSLDRGVNTEAFF